The 16 T cell receptor beta chains listed next were all sequenced from one sample in a study of shared clonotypes between healthy human individuals. Clones were sequenced by immunoSEQ multiplex PCR, and TCRdb holds only the in-frame ones, with some missing. The table lists about 960,000 clones, about three quarters of them singletons, with over 1.3% in the top ten. The sample was memory CD4+ T cells sorted from blood. The subset here: CD45RA-negative fraction. All receptors come from a man between 18 and 29 years old in good health.

The chain uses TRBV5-6 and TRBJ1-5; tentative D call: TRBD1 (5 bases). The length of the CDR3 is 13 residues. V lost 1 base to trimming and J lost 9 bases, with 11 bases between them. Looked up from germline, CDR1 is SGHDT and CDR2 is YYEEEE. The CDR3 nucleotides read TGTGCCAGCAGCTTGAAACGGGACCGGCCCCAGCATTTT. Residues: CASSLKRDRPQHF.

The V gene is TRBV5-8, the J gene TRBJ2-7; no clear D. V was clipped by 4 bases and J by 5 bases, with 7 bases between them. Per the germline V gene, CDR1 is SGHTS and CDR2 is YDEGEE. The CDR3 loop spans 11 amino acids. This CDR3 is CASSRADEQYF. The CDR3 nucleotides read TGTGCCAGCAGCCGTGCGGACGAGCAGTACTTC.

Regarding this clone: Possible read error: a much larger clone is one base away. The sample contains more than one DNA sequence encoding this CDR3. The chain uses TRBV5-6 and TRBJ2-7; TRBD1 aligns across 8 bases. The trim removed 2 bases at V and 5 bases at J, leaving 3 bases unmatched. The CDR3 is made up of 13 amino acids. The germline V gene encodes CDR1 SGHDT and CDR2 YYEEEE. CDR3 nucleotides: TGTGCCAGCAGCTTCGACAGGGGCCACGAGCAGTACTTC. Translation: CASSFDRGHEQYF.

This clone was seen just once. The chain uses TRBV7-2 and TRBJ2-2; D gene uncertain. Germline values: CDR1 SGHTA, CDR2 FQGNSA. V was cut by 0 bases and J by 3 bases, with 8 bases left in between. This CDR3 is 15 amino acids long. The CDR3 DNA sequence: TGTGCCAGCAGCTTAGCCCAAGCTTACACCGGGGAGCTGTTTTTT. Translation gives CASSLAQAYTGELFF.

The chain is built from TRBV4-1 and TRBJ1-1; D not certain. Trimming cost V 0 bases and J 7 bases, with 18 bases left between them. Per the germline V gene, CDR1 is MGHRA and CDR2 is YSYEKL. The CDR3 has 16 amino acids. This CDR3 is CASSQDFAAGSGEAFF. The CDR3 DNA reads TGCGCCAGCAGCCAAGATTTCGCAGCGGGTAGTGGTGAAGCTTTCTTT.

The chain employs TRBV27 and TRBJ2-7, with 11 bases matching TRBD1. This CDR3 comprises 15 residues. J lost 6 bases, V lost 4 bases, and 8 bases had no gene match. The V gene's germline CDR1 is MNHEY and CDR2 SMNVEV (reference sequence). CDR3 nucleotides: TGTGCCAGCAGTTCAGGTGGGACAGGGGGTCGCGAGCAGTACTTC. Residues: CASSSGGTGGREQYF.

The chain uses TRBV7-2 and TRBJ2-7; 11 bases fit TRBD2. The CDR3 contains 16 residues. Germline V gene lookup returns CDR1 SGHTA and CDR2 FQGNSA. V shed 5 bases, J shed 4 bases, and the junction held 10 bases outside the gene matches. The CDR3 here is CASSAKLAGDRYEQYF. The DNA for the CDR3 is TGTGCCAGCAGCGCCAAACTAGCGGGGGACCGATACGAGCAGTACTTC.

This clone was recorded a few times. Other nucleotide sequences in the sample specify the same CDR3. The rearrangement uses TRBV7-9 and TRBJ2-5, with D uncertain. CDR1 is SEHNR and CDR2 is FQNEAQ in the germline V gene (reference sequence). This CDR3 region has 11 residues. V lost 5 bases and J 5 bases, leaving 6 bases between the germline ends. CDR3 residues: CASSPLETQYF. DNA for the CDR3: TGTGCCAGCAGCCCTTTGGAGACCCAGTACTTC.

This clone has only a few counts. The V gene is TRBV30, the J gene TRBJ2-3; D gene unclear. This CDR3 is 13 amino acids long. The germline V gene encodes CDR1 GTSNPN and CDR2 SVGIG (reference sequence). CDR3 bases: TGTGCGACCCCTAAGGAGTCCTTAGATACGCAGTATTTT. Protein sequence: CATPKESLDTQYF. The complete variable domain, with remaining parts taken from reference TRBV30 and TRBJ2-3, reads SQTIHQWPATLVQPVGSPLSLECTVEGTSNPNLYWYRQAAGRGLQLLFYSVGIGQISSEVPQNLSASRPQDRQFILSSKKLLLSDSGFYLCATPKESLDTQYFGPGTRLTVL.

This clone was counted a few times. V is TRBV9 and J is TRBJ1-2; 8 bases fit TRBD1. The CDR3 totals 13 residues. V shed 3 bases, J shed 3 bases, and the junction held 1 base outside the gene matches. Germline assignment: CDR1 SGDLS and CDR2 YYNGEE. DNA for the CDR3: TGTGCCAGCAGCGAGACAGGGGACTATGGCTACACCTTC. Translated, it gives CASSETGDYGYTF.

The chain has TRBV29-1 and TRBJ2-3; 10 positions match TRBD2. Trimming took 6 bases from V and 2 from J; bases not matched to a gene: 5. CDR1 and CDR2 (germline): SQVTM, ANQGSEA. The CDR3 length is 14 residues. The CDR3 loop is CSVGTSAPTDTQYF. The CDR3 region has the DNA TGCAGCGTGGGGACTAGCGCACCCACAGATACGCAGTATTTT.

The genes are TRBV7-9 and TRBJ2-1; the match to TRBD2 covers 12 bases. CDR3 length: 13 amino acids. Germline lookup yields CDR1 SEHNR and CDR2 FQNEAQ (reference sequence). The V gene end was trimmed by 5 bases and the J gene end by 15 bases; junction bases not matched to a gene: 8. The CDR3 protein is CASSPGLAGNPFF. The CDR3 coding sequence is TGTGCCAGCAGCCCGGGACTAGCGGGCAATCCGTTCTTC.

Comments on this clone: Other DNA sequences in the sample encode the same CDR3. CDR3 residues: CASSSGGTDTQYF. CDR3 bases: TGCGCCAGCAGCTCGGGAGGGACAGATACGCAGTATTTT. The chain recombines TRBV5-1 with TRBJ2-3; 8 nucleotides align to TRBD2. The CDR3 spans 13 residues. The germline CDR1 and CDR2 sequences are SGHRS and YFSETQ. Trimming cost V 3 bases and J 3 bases; bases outside gene matches: 0.

The V and J genes are TRBV30 and TRBJ1-3; no definite D call. V was cut by 4 bases and J by 0 bases, with 4 bases left in between. Germline CDR1 GTSNPN, CDR2 SVGIG (reference sequence). The CDR3 is 12 residues long. The CDR3 bases are TGTGCCTGGACTCCCTCTGGAAACACCATATATTTT. It encodes CAWTPSGNTIYF.

This clone has more than one count but fewer than ten. J is TRBJ2-2 and V is TRBV19; maybe TRBD1 (6 bases). Germline CDR1 LNHDA, CDR2 SQIVND (reference sequence). Trimming pared 3 bases from V and 5 bases from J, leaving 13 bases between. This CDR3 comprises 15 residues. The CDR3 reads CASSIGRGRTGELFF. The CDR3 nucleotides read TGTGCCAGTAGTATTGGCAGGGGTCGTACCGGGGAGCTGTTTTTT.

This clone has at least ten counts. This rearrangement joins TRBV18 to TRBJ1-1, with D maybe TRBD1 (5 bases). Germline values: CDR1 KGHSH, CDR2 LQKENI. CDR3 size: 13 residues. Trimming removed 6 bases at V and 1 base at J, with 9 bases between. The CDR3 DNA sequence: TGTGCCAGCTCCCGGGACTGGAACACTGAAGCTTTCTTT. The encoded protein is CASSRDWNTEAFF. Filled out from reference TRBV18 and TRBJ1-1, the complete variable domain reads NAGVMQNPRHLVRRRGQEARLRCSPMKGHSHVYWYRQLPEEGLKFMVYLQKENIIDESGMPKERFSAEFPKEGPSILRIQQVVRGDSAAYFCASSRDWNTEAFFGQGTRLTVV.